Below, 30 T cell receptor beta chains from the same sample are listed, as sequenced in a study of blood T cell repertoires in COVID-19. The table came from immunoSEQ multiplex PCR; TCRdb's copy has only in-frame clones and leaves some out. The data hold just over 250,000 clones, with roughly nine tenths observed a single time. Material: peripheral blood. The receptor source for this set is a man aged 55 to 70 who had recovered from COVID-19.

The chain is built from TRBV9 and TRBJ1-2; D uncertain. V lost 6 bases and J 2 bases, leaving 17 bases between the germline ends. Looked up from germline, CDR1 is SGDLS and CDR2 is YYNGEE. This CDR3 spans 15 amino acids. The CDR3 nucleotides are TGTGCCAGCACGGGAGCACTCGAGCTCAACTATGGCTACACCTTC. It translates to CASTGALELNYGYTF.

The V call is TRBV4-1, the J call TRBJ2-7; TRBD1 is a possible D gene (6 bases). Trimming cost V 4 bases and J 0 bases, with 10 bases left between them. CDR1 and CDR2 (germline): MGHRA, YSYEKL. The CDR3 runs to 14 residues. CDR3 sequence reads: CASSPGTSSYEQYF. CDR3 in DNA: TGCGCCAGCAGCCCCGGGACAAGCTCCTACGAGCAGTACTTC.

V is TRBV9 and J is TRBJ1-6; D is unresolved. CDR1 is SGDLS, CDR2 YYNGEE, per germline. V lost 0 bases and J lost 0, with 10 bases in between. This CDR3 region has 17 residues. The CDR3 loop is CASSVASGNSYNSPLHF. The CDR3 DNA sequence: TGTGCCAGCAGCGTAGCTTCCGGGAACTCCTATAATTCACCCCTCCACTTT.

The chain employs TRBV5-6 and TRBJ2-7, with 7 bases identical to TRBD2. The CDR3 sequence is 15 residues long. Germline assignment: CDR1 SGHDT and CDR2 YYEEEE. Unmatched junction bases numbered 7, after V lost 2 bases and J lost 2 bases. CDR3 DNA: TGTGCCAGCAGCTTATTTGGGGGGGTTCCCTACGAGCAGTACTTC. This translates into CASSLFGGVPYEQYF.

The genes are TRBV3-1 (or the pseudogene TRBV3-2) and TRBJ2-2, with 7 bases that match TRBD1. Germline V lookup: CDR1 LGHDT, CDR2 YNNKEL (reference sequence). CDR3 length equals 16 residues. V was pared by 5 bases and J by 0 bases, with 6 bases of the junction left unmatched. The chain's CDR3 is CASSKQGVSNTGELFF. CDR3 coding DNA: TGTGCCAGCAGCAAGCAGGGGGTCTCGAACACCGGGGAGCTGTTTTTT.

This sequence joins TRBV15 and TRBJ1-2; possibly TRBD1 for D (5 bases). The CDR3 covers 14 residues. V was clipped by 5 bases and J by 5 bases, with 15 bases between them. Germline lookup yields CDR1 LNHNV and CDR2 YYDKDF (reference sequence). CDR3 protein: CATSGSRGEYGYTF. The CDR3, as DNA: TGTGCCACCAGCGGGTCGCGGGGGGAGTATGGCTACACCTTC.

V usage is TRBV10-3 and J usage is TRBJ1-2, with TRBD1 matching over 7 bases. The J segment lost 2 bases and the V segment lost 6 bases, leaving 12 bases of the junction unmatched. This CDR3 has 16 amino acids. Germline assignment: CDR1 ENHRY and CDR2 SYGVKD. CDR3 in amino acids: CAIRSGTVGVNYGYTF. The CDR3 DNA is TGTGCCATCAGGTCCGGGACAGTGGGAGTCAACTATGGCTACACCTTC.

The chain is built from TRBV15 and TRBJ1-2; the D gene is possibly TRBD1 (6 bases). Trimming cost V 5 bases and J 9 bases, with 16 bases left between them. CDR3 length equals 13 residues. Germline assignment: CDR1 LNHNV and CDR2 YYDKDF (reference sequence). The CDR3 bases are TGTGCCACCAGCGCCGGTCAGGGGTTGAGCTACACCTTC. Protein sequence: CATSAGQGLSYTF.

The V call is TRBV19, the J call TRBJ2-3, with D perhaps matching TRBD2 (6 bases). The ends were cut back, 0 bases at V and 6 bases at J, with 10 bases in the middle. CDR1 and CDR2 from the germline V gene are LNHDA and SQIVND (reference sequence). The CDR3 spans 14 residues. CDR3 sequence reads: CASSIEAGRDTQYF. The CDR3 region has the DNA TGTGCCAGTAGTATAGAGGCGGGGAGGGATACGCAGTATTTT.

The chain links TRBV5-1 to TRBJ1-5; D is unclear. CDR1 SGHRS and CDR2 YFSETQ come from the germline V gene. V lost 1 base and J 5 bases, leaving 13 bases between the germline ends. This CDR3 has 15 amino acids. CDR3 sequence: CASSLLGRADQPQHF. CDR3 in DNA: TGCGCCAGCAGCTTGTTGGGCCGAGCGGATCAGCCCCAGCATTTT.

The CDR3: CASSPRLAGGAVSPNEQFF. The CDR3 region has the DNA TGTGCCAGTAGTCCTCGACTAGCGGGGGGGGCAGTCTCTCCCAATGAGCAGTTCTTC. V gene TRBV19 combines with J gene TRBJ2-1, with TRBD2 matching 14 bases. After removal of 5 bases from V and 6 bases from J, the junction contained 15 bases not matched to a gene. CDR3 length: 19 residues. The germline V gene has CDR1 LNHDA and CDR2 SQIVND (reference sequence).

CDR3 amino acids: CASSSRGRRTGELFF. As DNA, the CDR3 is TGCGCCAGCAGCTCTAGGGGGCGTCGCACCGGGGAGCTGTTTTTT. This chain connects TRBV5-1 to TRBJ2-2; 7 bases are shared with TRBD1. The length of the CDR3 is 15 residues. The V and J ends lost 3 bases and 4 bases, in that order; junction bases with no gene match: 6. Per the germline V gene, CDR1 is SGHRS and CDR2 is YFSETQ.

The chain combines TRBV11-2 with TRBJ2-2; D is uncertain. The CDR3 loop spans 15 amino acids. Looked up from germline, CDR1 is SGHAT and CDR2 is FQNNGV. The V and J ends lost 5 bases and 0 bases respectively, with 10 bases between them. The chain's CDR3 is CASSPTVANTGELFF. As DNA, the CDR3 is TGTGCCAGCAGCCCTACAGTAGCGAACACCGGGGAGCTGTTTTTT. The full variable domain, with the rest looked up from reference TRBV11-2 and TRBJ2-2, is EAGVAQSPRYKIIEKRQSVAFWCNPISGHATLYWYQQILGQGPKLLIQFQNNGVVDDSQLPKDRFSAERLKGVDSTLKIQPAKLEDSAVYLCASSPTVANTGELFFGEGSRLTVL.

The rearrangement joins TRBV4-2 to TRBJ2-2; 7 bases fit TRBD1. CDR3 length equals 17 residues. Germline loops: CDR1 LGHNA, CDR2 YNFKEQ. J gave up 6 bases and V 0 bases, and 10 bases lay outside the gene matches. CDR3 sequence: CASSQDRTGSTPGELFF. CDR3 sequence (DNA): TGTGCCAGCAGCCAAGATAGGACAGGTAGTACCCCCGGGGAGCTGTTTTTT.

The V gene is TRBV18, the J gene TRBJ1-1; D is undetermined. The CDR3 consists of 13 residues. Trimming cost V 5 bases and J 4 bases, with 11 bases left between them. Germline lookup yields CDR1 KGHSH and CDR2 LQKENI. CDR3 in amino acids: CASSLRDGTEAFF. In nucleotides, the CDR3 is TGTGCCAGCTCATTGAGGGATGGCACTGAAGCTTTCTTT. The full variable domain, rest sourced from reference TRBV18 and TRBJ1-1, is NAGVMQNPRHLVRRRGQEARLRCSPMKGHSHVYWYRQLPEEGLKFMVYLQKENIIDESGMPKERFSAEFPKEGPSILRIQQVVRGDSAAYFCASSLRDGTEAFFGQGTRLTVV.

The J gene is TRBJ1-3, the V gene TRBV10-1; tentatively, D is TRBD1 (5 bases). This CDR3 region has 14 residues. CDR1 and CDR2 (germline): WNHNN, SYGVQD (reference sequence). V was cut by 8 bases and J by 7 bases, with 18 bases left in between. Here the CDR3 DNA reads TGCGCCAGCCCGAGCTTCGGGGGTCGGAACACCATATATTTT. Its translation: CASPSFGGRNTIYF.

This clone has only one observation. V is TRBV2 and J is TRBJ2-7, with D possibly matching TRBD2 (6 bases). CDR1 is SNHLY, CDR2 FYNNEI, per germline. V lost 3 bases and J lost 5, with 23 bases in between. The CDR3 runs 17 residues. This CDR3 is CASSDRRGLTHGNEQYF. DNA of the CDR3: TGTGCCAGCAGTGATCGGCGGGGCCTCACCCACGGGAACGAGCAGTACTTC.

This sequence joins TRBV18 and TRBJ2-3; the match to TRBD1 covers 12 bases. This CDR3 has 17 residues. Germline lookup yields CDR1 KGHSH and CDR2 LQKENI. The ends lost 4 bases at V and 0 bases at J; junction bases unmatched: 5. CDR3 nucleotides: TGTGCCAGCTCACAACCGGGACAGGGGGCTAGCACAGATACGCAGTATTTT. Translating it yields CASSQPGQGASTDTQYF.

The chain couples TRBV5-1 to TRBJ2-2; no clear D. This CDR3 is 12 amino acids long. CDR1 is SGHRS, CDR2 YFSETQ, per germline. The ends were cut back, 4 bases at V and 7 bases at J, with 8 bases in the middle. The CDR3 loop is CASSVVSGELFF. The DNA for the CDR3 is TGCGCCAGCAGCGTAGTGAGCGGGGAGCTGTTTTTT.

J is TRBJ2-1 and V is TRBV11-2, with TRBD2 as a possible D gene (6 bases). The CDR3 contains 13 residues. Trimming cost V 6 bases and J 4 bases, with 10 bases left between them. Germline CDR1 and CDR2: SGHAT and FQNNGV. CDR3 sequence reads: CASRSSDYNEQFF. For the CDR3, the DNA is TGTGCCAGCAGGTCTAGCGATTACAATGAGCAGTTCTTC.

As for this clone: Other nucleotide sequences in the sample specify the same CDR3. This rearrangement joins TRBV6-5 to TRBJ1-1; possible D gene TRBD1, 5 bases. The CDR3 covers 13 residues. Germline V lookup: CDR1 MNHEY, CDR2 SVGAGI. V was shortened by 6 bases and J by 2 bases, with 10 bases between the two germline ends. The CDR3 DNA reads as TGTGCCAGCAGCCTGCAGGGAAACACTGAAGCTTTCTTT. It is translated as CASSLQGNTEAFF.

The CDR3 reads CASSLDPRAGEQFF. Here the CDR3 DNA reads TGTGCCAGCAGCTTAGATCCCAGGGCAGGTGAGCAGTTCTTC. The chain carries TRBV11-2 and TRBJ2-1; a weak D match, TRBD1 (5 bases). V was clipped by 0 bases and J by 9 bases, with 12 bases between them. The CDR3 is 14 amino acids. Germline loops: CDR1 SGHAT, CDR2 FQNNGV.

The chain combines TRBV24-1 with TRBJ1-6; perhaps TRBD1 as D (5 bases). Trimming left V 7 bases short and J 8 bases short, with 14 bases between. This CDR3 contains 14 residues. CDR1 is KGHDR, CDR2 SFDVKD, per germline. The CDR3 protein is CATRGPGGDSPLHF. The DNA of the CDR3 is TGTGCCACCAGGGGGCCGGGAGGAGATTCACCCCTCCACTTT.

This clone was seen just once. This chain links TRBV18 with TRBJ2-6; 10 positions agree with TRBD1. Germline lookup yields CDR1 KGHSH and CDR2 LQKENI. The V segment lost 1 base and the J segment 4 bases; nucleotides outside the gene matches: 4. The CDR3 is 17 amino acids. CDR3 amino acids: CASSPRQGAAGANVLTF. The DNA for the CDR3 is TGTGCCAGCTCACCACGACAGGGGGCGGCAGGGGCCAACGTCCTGACTTTC.

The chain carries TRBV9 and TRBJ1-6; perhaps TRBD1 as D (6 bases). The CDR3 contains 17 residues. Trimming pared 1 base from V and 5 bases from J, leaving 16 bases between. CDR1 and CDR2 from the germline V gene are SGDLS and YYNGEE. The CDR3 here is CASSVYRGGKNNSPLHF. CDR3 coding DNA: TGTGCCAGCAGCGTATATAGGGGGGGCAAGAATAATTCACCCCTCCACTTT. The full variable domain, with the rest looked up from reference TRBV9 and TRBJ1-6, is DSGVTQTPKHLITATGQRVTLRCSPRSGDLSVYWYQQSLDQGLQFLIQYYNGEERAKGNILERFSAQQFPDLHSELNLSSLELGDSALYFCASSVYRGGKNNSPLHFGNGTRLTVT.

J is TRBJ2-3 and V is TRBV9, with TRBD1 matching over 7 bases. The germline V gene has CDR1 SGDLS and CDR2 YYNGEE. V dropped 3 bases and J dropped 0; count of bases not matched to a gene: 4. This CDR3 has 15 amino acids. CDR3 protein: CASSAWGQSTDTQYF. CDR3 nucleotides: TGTGCCAGCAGCGCATGGGGACAGAGCACAGATACGCAGTATTTT. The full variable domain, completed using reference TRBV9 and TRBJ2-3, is DSGVTQTPKHLITATGQRVTLRCSPRSGDLSVYWYQQSLDQGLQFLIQYYNGEERAKGNILERFSAQQFPDLHSELNLSSLELGDSALYFCASSAWGQSTDTQYFGPGTRLTVL.

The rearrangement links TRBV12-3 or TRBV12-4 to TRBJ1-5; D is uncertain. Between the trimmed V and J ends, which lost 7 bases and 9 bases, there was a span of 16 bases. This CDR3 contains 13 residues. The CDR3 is CASTRRLVGPQHF. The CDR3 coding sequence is TGTGCCAGCACTCGCAGGCTGGTTGGGCCCCAGCATTTT.

The CDR3 DNA is TGTGCCAGCAGCTTATGGCGGGTCACTGAAGCTTTCTTT. Translated, it gives CASSLWRVTEAFF. The gene calls are TRBV5-5 and TRBJ1-1; D not resolved. V was shortened by 2 bases and J by 4 bases, with 9 bases between the two germline ends. Germline V CDR1 and CDR2: SGHKS, YYEKEE (reference sequence). The CDR3 contains 13 residues.

For the CDR3, the DNA is TGTGCCAGTAGTATACAGAAGACAGGAGGAAAACTGTTTTTT. Its translation: CASSIQKTGGKLFF. The chain couples TRBV19 to TRBJ1-4; weak D call: TRBD1 (6 bases). V dropped 2 bases and J dropped 10 bases, with 14 bases sitting between them. The CDR3 length is 14 residues. The germline V gene has CDR1 LNHDA and CDR2 SQIVND (reference sequence).

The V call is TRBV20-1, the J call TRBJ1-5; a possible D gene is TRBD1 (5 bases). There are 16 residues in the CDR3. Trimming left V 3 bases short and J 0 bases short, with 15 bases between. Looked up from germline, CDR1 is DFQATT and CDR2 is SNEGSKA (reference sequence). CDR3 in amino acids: CSASIYRSLSNQPQHF. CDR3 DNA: TGCAGTGCTAGTATTTACAGGAGCCTTAGCAATCAGCCCCAGCATTTT.